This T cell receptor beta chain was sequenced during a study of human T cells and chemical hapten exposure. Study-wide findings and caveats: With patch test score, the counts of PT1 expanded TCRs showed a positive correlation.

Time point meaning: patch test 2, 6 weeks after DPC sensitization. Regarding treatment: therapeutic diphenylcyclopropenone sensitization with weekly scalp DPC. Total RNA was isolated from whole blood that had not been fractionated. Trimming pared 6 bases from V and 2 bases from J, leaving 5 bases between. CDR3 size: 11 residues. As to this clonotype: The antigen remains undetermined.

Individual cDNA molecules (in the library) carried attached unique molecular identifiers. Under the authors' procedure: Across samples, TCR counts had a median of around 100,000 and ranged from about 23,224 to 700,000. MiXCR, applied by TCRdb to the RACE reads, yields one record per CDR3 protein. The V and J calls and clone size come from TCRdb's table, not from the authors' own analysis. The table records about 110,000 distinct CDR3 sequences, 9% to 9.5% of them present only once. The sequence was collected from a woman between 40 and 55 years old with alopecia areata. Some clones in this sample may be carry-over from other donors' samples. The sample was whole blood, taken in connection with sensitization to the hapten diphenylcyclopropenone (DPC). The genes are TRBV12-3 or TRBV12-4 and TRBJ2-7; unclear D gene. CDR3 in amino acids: CASRQTYEQYF. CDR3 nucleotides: TGTGCCAGCAGGCAGACCTACGAGCAGTACTTC.